The T cell receptor beta chain described here comes from a study of CD8+ T cells in alopecia areata. Study in general: Tofacitinib was taken orally by treated patients, and the dose was 5 to 10 mg twice daily. Tofacitinib continued for 6 to 18 months and was then withheld for 6 months.

TCR sequencing used cDNA made by reverse transcription of extracted RNA. TCRdb's copy holds only in-frame clones and misses some; the assay was immunoSEQ multiplex PCR. The sample lists approximately 12,000 clones, around 60% occurring once. As for this clone: Its antigen is unidentified.

Germline V lookup: CDR1 SGHTA, CDR2 FQGNSA. The germline V and J ends were trimmed by 6 bases and 0 bases, with 17 bases remaining between them. The CDR3 extends over 16 amino acids. Findings of the study overall: In patients, TCRs were shared less clearly than in mice, and HLA may possibly be involved. Scalp repertoires also include resident alphabeta T cells from normal skin.

Lesional scalp tissue (obtained by punch biopsy) and peripheral blood were collected from alopecia areata patients. The chain recombines TRBV7-2 with TRBJ1-1; D might be TRBD1 (6 bases). This sequence was found in a human donor with alopecia areata. Sequencing was done on a sample of skin. CDR3 protein: CASSSGGPLMNTEAFF. The DNA for the CDR3 is TGTGCCAGCAGTTCTGGGGGGCCCCTCATGAACACTGAAGCTTTCTTT. Filled out from reference TRBV7-2 and TRBJ1-1, the complete variable domain reads GAGVSQSPSNKVTEKGKDVELRCDPISGHTALYWYRQSLGQGLEFLIYFQGNSAPDKSGLPSDRFSAERTGGSVSTLTIQRTQQEDSAVYLCASSSGGPLMNTEAFFGQGTRLTVV.